These 23 T cell receptor beta chains were all obtained from the same sample, sequenced in a study of PD-1 blockade in classical Hodgkin lymphoma. Generated by immunoSEQ multiplex PCR, the TCRdb table keeps only in-frame clones and is missing some. The sample carries almost 100,000 clones, more than 90% recorded once. Brentuximab vedotin exposure varied among the patients, all of whom had relapsed after autologous stem cell transplantation. The source was peripheral blood mononuclear cells (PBMCs), collected at baseline. The receptors originated from a human donor with classical Hodgkin lymphoma.

This clone was picked up one time. This chain links TRBV21-1 with TRBJ2-4; the listed D gene, TRBD1, was not tested against the DNA. TRBV21-1 is noted as a pseudogene. The CDR3 is 15 residues long. The CDR3 coding sequence is TGTGCCAGCAGCAAAGTAGGGACAGGCAAAAACATTCAGTACTTC. It is translated as CASSKVGTGKNIQYF.

With regard to this clone: The same CDR3 also results from other DNA sequences found in this sample. V is TRBV28 and J is TRBJ1-1; the D is unclear. The CDR3 has 13 amino acids. V gave up 6 bases and J gave up 0 bases, with 8 bases separating them. Germline CDR1 MDHEN, CDR2 SYDVKM. The CDR3 loop reads CASSLTLNTEAFF. The CDR3 nucleotides read TGTGCCAGCAGCCTTACACTGAACACTGAAGCTTTCTTT.

J is TRBJ1-2 and V is TRBV28; the D gene is possibly TRBD1 (6 bases). V lost 3 bases to trimming and J lost 5 bases, with 7 bases between them. The CDR3 runs to 12 residues. The germline CDR1 and CDR2 sequences are MDHEN and SYDVKM. CDR3: CASSFGQYGYTF. As DNA, the CDR3 is TGTGCCAGCAGTTTTGGACAGTATGGCTACACCTTC.

This clone occurred a few times. The chain uses TRBV5-1 and TRBJ2-7, with 7 positions matching TRBD1. The ends lost 6 bases at V and 2 bases at J; junction bases unmatched: 5. The germline CDR1 and CDR2 sequences are SGHRS and YFSETQ. This CDR3 is 13 amino acids long. DNA for the CDR3: TGCGCCAGCAACCCCACAGGGGCCTACGAGCAGTACTTC. It yields the protein CASNPTGAYEQYF. Using reference TRBV5-1 and TRBJ2-7 for the parts outside the CDR3, the full variable domain is KAGVTQTPRYLIKTRGQQVTLSCSPISGHRSVSWYQQTPGQGLQFLFEYFSETQRNKGNFPGRFSGRQFSNSRSEMNVSTLELGDSALYLCASNPTGAYEQYFGPGTRLTVT.

This sequence joins TRBV15 and TRBJ1-3; a possible D gene is TRBD1 (5 bases). The V end lost 5 bases, the J end lost 0 bases, and 11 bases lay between the germline ends. Per the germline V gene, CDR1 is LNHNV and CDR2 is YYDKDF (reference sequence). The CDR3 covers 15 residues. The CDR3 coding sequence is TGTGCCACCAGCGGGGACCTAAGCTCTGGAAACACCATATATTTT. Translation gives CATSGDLSSGNTIYF.

J is TRBJ2-5 and V is TRBV9; 11 nucleotides line up with TRBD2. The ends lost 0 bases at V and 5 bases at J; junction bases unmatched: 9. The CDR3 runs 17 residues. Germline V CDR1 and CDR2: SGDLS, YYNGEE. CDR3 in DNA: TGTGCCAGCAGCGTAGCTCTAGCGGGAGGCCCTTTCGAGACCCAGTACTTC. It encodes CASSVALAGGPFETQYF. Full variable domain (outside the CDR3, taken from reference TRBV9 and TRBJ2-5): DSGVTQTPKHLITATGQRVTLRCSPRSGDLSVYWYQQSLDQGLQFLIQYYNGEERAKGNILERFSAQQFPDLHSELNLSSLELGDSALYFCASSVALAGGPFETQYFGPGTRLLVL.

The chain couples TRBV5-1 to TRBJ1-1; TRBD1 matches 9 bases. CDR3 size: 18 residues. CDR1 is SGHRS, CDR2 YFSETQ, per germline. V was pared by 3 bases and J by 6 bases, with 18 bases of the junction left unmatched. In DNA form, the CDR3 reads TGCGCCAGCAGCTCGCTCCCCGGGACAGGGAGGGAGGGCCCTGAAGCTTTCTTT. Its translation: CASSSLPGTGREGPEAFF.

The chain joins TRBV5-1 to TRBJ1-4; D unresolved. From germline, CDR1 is SGHRS and CDR2 YFSETQ. The CDR3 contains 16 residues. V was cut by 2 bases and J by 3 bases, with 14 bases left in between. In DNA form, the CDR3 reads TGCGCCAGCAGCTTCTTGGTCTCCAGCCCTAATGAAAAACTGTTTTTT. This gives the protein CASSFLVSSPNEKLFF.

The J gene is TRBJ1-3, the V gene TRBV11-2; no definite D call. The germline V and J ends were trimmed by 1 base and 7 bases, with 11 bases remaining between them. Germline CDR1 is SGHAT and CDR2 is FQNNGV. CDR3 size: 14 residues. CDR3 region: CASSLAFGINTIYF. In DNA, the CDR3 is TGTGCCAGCAGCTTAGCATTTGGTATCAACACCATATATTTT.

The chain joins TRBV5-6 to TRBJ1-5, with no clear D. This CDR3 comprises 17 residues. CDR1 and CDR2 (germline): SGHDT, YYEEEE. V lost 0 bases to trimming and J lost 0 bases, with 13 bases between them. As DNA, the CDR3 is TGTGCCAGCAGCTTGGTCTTTCTGAAATATAGCAATCAGCCCCAGCATTTT. It translates to CASSLVFLKYSNQPQHF.

This clone was seen only a few times. J is TRBJ1-1 and V is TRBV5-1; the D is unclear. Trimming pared 0 bases from V and 0 bases from J, leaving 9 bases between. The CDR3 is made up of 15 amino acids. Germline assignment: CDR1 SGHRS and CDR2 YFSETQ. The CDR3 is CASSLVGGMNTEAFF. CDR3 DNA sequence: TGCGCCAGCAGCTTGGTGGGAGGGATGAACACTGAAGCTTTCTTT.

This clone was recorded once. This sequence joins TRBV7-6 and TRBJ1-4; the match to TRBD1 covers 10 bases. Per the germline V gene, CDR1 is SGHVS and CDR2 is FNYEAQ. This CDR3 is 15 amino acids long. Trimming removed 4 bases from V and 6 bases from J; junction bases left unmatched: 5. The CDR3 protein is CASSSTGTGDEKLFF. CDR3 nucleotide sequence: TGTGCCAGCAGCTCTACCGGGACAGGGGATGAAAAACTGTTTTTT.

This chain connects TRBV15 to TRBJ2-1; the D gene is possibly TRBD2 (5 bases). The CDR3 is made up of 12 amino acids. Per germline, CDR1 LNHNV and CDR2 YYDKDF (reference sequence). Trimming cost V 4 bases and J 7 bases, with 8 bases left between them. This CDR3 reads CATSTSGNEQFF. In DNA, the CDR3 is TGTGCCACCAGCACCTCGGGGAATGAGCAGTTCTTC. Looking up the rest from reference TRBV15 and TRBJ2-1 gives the full variable domain: DAMVIQNPRYQVTQFGKPVTLSCSQTLNHNVMYWYQQKSSQAPKLLFHYYDKDFNNEADTPDNFQSRRPNTSFCFLDIRSPGLGDTAMYLCATSTSGNEQFFGPGTRLTVL.

This sequence joins TRBV5-1 and TRBJ2-7, with 11 nucleotides matching TRBD2. This CDR3 has 16 residues. Germline V gene lookup returns CDR1 SGHRS and CDR2 YFSETQ. The V segment lost 0 bases and the J segment 6 bases; nucleotides outside the gene matches: 8. CDR3 sequence (DNA): TGCGCCAGCAGCTTGGAACCACTAGCGGGAGTCGGCGAGCAGTACTTC. It is translated as CASSLEPLAGVGEQYF.

This clone appeared a single time. The J gene is TRBJ1-4, the V gene TRBV6-1; maybe TRBD1 (6 bases). V lost 6 bases and J 5 bases, leaving 13 bases between the germline ends. The CDR3 is 14 residues long. CDR1 is MNHNS and CDR2 is SASEGT in the germline V gene. CDR3 bases: TGTGCCAGCAGGAGGACAGCCCTGAATGAAAAACTGTTTTTT. Protein: CASRRTALNEKLFF.

The CDR3 spells CASSLKTGLYGYTF. The DNA of the CDR3 is TGTGCCAGCAGCTTGAAGACAGGGCTCTATGGCTACACCTTC. The chain employs TRBV7-2 and TRBJ1-2; TRBD1 agrees at 7 bases. The trim removed 3 bases at V and 4 bases at J, leaving 5 bases unmatched. CDR1 and CDR2 from the germline V gene are SGHTA and FQGNSA. The CDR3 runs to 14 residues.

The chain combines TRBV30 with TRBJ1-3; D is possibly TRBD1 (5 bases). CDR1 and CDR2 from the germline V gene are GTSNPN and SVGIG (reference sequence). Trimming removed 5 bases from V and 3 bases from J, with 8 bases in between. The CDR3 length is 12 residues. The CDR3 nucleotides are TGTGCCTGGGCAGACAGTGGAAACACCATATATTTT. Its translation is CAWADSGNTIYF.

V usage is TRBV25-1 and J usage is TRBJ2-1; 7 bases align to TRBD2. The J segment lost 4 bases and the V segment lost 3 bases, leaving 12 bases of the junction unmatched. Germline V gene lookup returns CDR1 MGHDK and CDR2 SYGVNS. CDR3 length equals 17 residues. CDR3 sequence: CASSDGAGRERYNEQFF. In DNA, the CDR3 is TGTGCCAGCAGTGATGGGGCAGGGCGGGAGAGGTACAATGAGCAGTTCTTC.

V gene TRBV7-6 combines with J gene TRBJ2-3; D not certain. Germline loops: CDR1 SGHVS, CDR2 FNYEAQ. The CDR3 runs 14 residues. The V end lost 7 bases, the J end lost 2 bases, and 13 bases lay between the germline ends. In DNA form, the CDR3 reads TGTGCCAGCAACCGAACACAAAACACAGATACGCAGTATTTT. Translation: CASNRTQNTDTQYF.

This sequence joins TRBV28 and TRBJ1-3; D gene ambiguous. Germline CDR1 is MDHEN and CDR2 is SYDVKM. Trimming shortened V by 7 bases and J by 5 bases, and 18 bases separated the two germline ends. The length of the CDR3 is 15 residues. This chain's CDR3 is CASTLGRNRRNTIYF. The CDR3 DNA follows: TGTGCCAGCACTCTGGGGAGGAATCGGCGAAACACCATATATTTT.

The chain joins TRBV28 to TRBJ2-4, with D perhaps TRBD1 or TRBD2 (6 bases each). Trimming took 5 bases from V and 8 from J, leaving 22 bases between them. The CDR3 is 16 residues long. Looked up from germline, CDR1 is MDHEN and CDR2 is SYDVKM. The CDR3 DNA reads as TGTGCCAGCAGTAGAAGGACGGGGGCCTCCGTATACATTCAGTACTTC. This encodes CASSRRTGASVYIQYF.

J is TRBJ1-1 and V is TRBV27; D ambiguous. The ends were cut back, 0 bases at V and 0 bases at J, with 8 bases in the middle. The CDR3 runs 15 residues. Germline V gene data show CDR1 as MNHEY and CDR2 as SMNVEV (reference sequence). In DNA form, the CDR3 reads TGTGCCAGCAGTTTATCAGGGAATATGAACACTGAAGCTTTCTTT. Translation: CASSLSGNMNTEAFF.

The chain couples TRBV19 to TRBJ1-1, with 9 bases identical to TRBD1. CDR1 and CDR2 from the germline V gene are LNHDA and SQIVND (reference sequence). The V and J ends lost 1 base and 10 bases, in that order; junction bases with no gene match: 1. This CDR3 is 12 amino acids long. The chain's CDR3 is CASSIGTGAAFF. In DNA, the CDR3 is TGTGCCAGTAGTATAGGGACAGGGGCAGCTTTCTTT.